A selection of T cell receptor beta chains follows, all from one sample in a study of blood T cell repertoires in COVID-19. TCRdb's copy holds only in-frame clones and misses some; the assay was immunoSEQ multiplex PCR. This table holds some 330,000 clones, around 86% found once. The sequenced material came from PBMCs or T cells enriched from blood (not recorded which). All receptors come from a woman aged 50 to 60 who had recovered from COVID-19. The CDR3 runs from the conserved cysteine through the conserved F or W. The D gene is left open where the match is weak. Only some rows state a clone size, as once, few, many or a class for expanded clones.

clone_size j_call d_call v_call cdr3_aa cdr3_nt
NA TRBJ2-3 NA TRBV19 CASSIVSSDTQYF TGTGCCAGTAGTATCGTGTCGTCAGATACGCAGTATTTT
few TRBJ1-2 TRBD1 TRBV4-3 CASSQDRGTGPIGYTF TGCGCCAGCAGCCAAGATCGGGGGACAGGGCCCATAGGCTACACCTTC
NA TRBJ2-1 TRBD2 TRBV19 CASSIGTSANEQFF TGTGCCAGTAGTATCGGGACTAGCGCCAATGAGCAGTTCTTC
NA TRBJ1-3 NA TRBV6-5 CASSYPTGDTIYF TGTGCCAGCAGTTACCCGACGGGGGACACCATATATTTT
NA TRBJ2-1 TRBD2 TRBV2 CASSDQGLAGEKQFF TGTGCCAGCAGTGATCAGGGACTAGCGGGAGAAAAGCAGTTCTTC
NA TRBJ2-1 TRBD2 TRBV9 CASQRREGGTTNEQFF TGTGCCAGTCAGCGTAGAGAAGGAGGGACTACCAATGAGCAGTTCTTC
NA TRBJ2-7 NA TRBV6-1 CASSEAVRLEGDEQYF TGTGCCAGCAGTGAAGCGGTACGGTTGGAAGGGGACGAGCAGTACTTC
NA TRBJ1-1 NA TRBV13 CASQIRVEAFF TGTGCCAGCCAAATCAGGGTGGAAGCTTTCTTT
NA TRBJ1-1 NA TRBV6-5 CASSYAFRGTEAFF TGTGCCAGCAGTTACGCCTTCCGGGGGACTGAAGCTTTCTTT
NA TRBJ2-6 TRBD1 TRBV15 CATSRGPGGSSGANVLTF TGTGCCACCAGCAGAGGTCCAGGGGGAAGCTCTGGGGCCAACGTCCTGACTTTC
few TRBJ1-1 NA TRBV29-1 CSVGPGKNTEAFF TGCAGCGTGGGGCCAGGGAAGAACACTGAAGCTTTCTTT
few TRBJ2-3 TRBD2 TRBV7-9 CASSRGGGRGSADTQYF TGTGCCAGCTCACGAGGGGGCGGGAGGGGCTCCGCAGATACGCAGTATTTT
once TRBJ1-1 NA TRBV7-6 CASSGRQHTEAFF TGTGCCAGCAGCGGCAGACAGCACACTGAAGCTTTCTTT
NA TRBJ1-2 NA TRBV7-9 CASSLSQAGGGYTF TGTGCCAGCAGCTTGAGCCAGGCTGGTGGAGGCTACACCTTC
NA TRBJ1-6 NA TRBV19 CASEQGSYNSPLHF TGTGCCAGTGAACAGGGCTCCTATAATTCACCCCTCCACTTT
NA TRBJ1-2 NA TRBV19 CASSIQGNYGYTF TGTGCCAGTAGTATCCAGGGAAACTATGGCTACACCTTC
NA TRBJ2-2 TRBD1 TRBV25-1 CASSNFSRQGAAPGELFF TGTGCCAGCAGTAATTTCTCGCGACAGGGGGCGGCCCCCGGGGAGCTGTTTTTT
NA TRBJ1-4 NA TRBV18 CASSPGADEKLFF TGTGCCAGCTCACCGGGAGCAGATGAAAAACTGTTTTTT
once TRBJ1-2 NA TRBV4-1 CASSQDTGNDYGYTF TGCGCCAGCAGCCAGGACACAGGGAACGACTATGGCTACACCTTC
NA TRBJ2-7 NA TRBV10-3 CANTILRAYEQYF TGTGCCAACACTATACTCCGTGCCTACGAGCAGTACTTC
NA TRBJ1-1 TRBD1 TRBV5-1 CASSPGGQGMTEAFF TGCGCCAGCAGCCCGGGGGGACAGGGGATGACTGAAGCTTTCTTT
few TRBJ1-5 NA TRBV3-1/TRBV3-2 CASSQDPGNQPQHF TGTGCCAGCAGCCAAGATCCAGGGAATCAGCCCCAGCATTTT
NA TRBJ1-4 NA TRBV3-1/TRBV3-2 CASSQHNEKLFF TGTGCCAGCAGCCAACATAATGAAAAACTGTTTTTT
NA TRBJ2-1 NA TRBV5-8 CASSPPRGRVQGQFF TGTGCCAGCAGCCCCCCAAGGGGGAGAGTGCAGGGACAGTTCTTC
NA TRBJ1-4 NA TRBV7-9 CASTPRGSNEKLFF TGTGCCAGCACCCCGAGGGGGTCTAATGAAAAACTGTTTTTT
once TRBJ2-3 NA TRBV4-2 CASSQESGPEGTQYF TGTGCCAGCAGCCAAGAGTCGGGCCCTGAGGGTACGCAGTATTTT
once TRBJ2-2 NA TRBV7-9 CAGYQGRHTGELFF TGTGCCGGGTATCAGGGGCGGCACACCGGGGAGCTGTTTTTT
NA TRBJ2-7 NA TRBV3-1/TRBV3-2 CASSQDVGLLPYEQYF TGTGCCAGCAGCCAAGATGTCGGTCTTCTCCCCTACGAGCAGTACTTC
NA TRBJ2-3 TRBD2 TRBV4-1 CASSQDTGGIDTQYF TGCGCCAGCAGCCAAGATACGGGAGGAATAGATACGCAGTATTTT
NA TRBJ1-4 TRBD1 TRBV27 CASSLGRGPSYEKLFF TGTGCCAGCAGTTTAGGCAGGGGGCCTTCCTATGAAAAACTGTTTTTT
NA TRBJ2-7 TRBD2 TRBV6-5 CASTRLAGVGEQYF TGTGCCAGCACCCGCCTAGCGGGGGTCGGCGAGCAGTACTTC
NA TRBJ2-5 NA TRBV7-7 CASSLAWGQKETQYF TGTGCCAGCAGCTTAGCGTGGGGGCAGAAAGAGACCCAGTACTTC
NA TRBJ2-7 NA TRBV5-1 CASSLGSGYEQYF TGCGCCAGCAGCTTGGGGTCAGGCTACGAGCAGTACTTC
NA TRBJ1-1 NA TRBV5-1 CASSFAPGGDYDLNTEAFF TGCGCCAGCAGCTTCGCCCCTGGGGGGGACTACGACTTGAACACTGAAGCTTTCTTT
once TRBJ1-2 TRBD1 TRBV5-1 CASSFGTVDLGGYTF TGCGCCAGCAGCTTCGGGACAGTGGATTTAGGAGGCTACACCTTC
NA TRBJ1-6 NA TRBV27 CASSLRWTEYNSPLHF TGTGCCAGCAGTTTAAGATGGACAGAATATAATTCACCCCTCCACTTT
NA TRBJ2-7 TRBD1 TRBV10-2 CASDNRTGGFYEQYF TGCGCCAGCGATAACCGGACAGGGGGTTTCTACGAGCAGTACTTC
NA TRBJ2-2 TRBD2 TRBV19 CAVSGGLAGVTGELFF TGTGCCGTTTCAGGCGGACTAGCGGGAGTCACCGGGGAGCTGTTTTTT
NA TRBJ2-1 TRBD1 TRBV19 CASRGQSYNEQFF TGTGCCAGTAGGGGACAGTCCTACAATGAGCAGTTCTTC
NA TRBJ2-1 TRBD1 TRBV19 CASSIWTGGQFF TGTGCCAGTAGTATCTGGACAGGGGGCCAGTTCTTC